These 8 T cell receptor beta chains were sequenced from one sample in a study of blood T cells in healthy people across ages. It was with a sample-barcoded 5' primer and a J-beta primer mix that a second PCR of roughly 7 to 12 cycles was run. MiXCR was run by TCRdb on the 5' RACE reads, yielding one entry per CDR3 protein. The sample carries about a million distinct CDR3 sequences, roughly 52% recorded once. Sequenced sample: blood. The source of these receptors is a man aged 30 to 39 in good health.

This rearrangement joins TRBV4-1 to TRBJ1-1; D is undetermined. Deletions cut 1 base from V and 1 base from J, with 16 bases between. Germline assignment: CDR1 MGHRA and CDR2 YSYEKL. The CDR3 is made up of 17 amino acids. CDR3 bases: TGCGCCAGCAGCCAAGCGGGCGGTGAACACACGAACACTGAAGCTTTCTTT. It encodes CASSQAGGEHTNTEAFF.

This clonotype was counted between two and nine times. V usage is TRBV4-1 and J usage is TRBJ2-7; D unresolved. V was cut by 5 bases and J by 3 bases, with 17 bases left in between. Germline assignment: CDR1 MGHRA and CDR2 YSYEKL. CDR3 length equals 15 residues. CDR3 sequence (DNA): TGCGCCAGCAGCGGATCGGTAGATCCCTACTACGAGCAGTACTTC. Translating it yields CASSGSVDPYYEQYF.

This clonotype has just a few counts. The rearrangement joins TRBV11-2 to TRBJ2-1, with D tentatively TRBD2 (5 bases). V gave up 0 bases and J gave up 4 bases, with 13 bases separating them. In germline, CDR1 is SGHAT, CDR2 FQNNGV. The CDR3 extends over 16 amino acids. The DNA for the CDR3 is TGTGCCAGCAGCTTAGAAGGAGGCTCCCGTTACAATGAGCAGTTCTTC. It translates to CASSLEGGSRYNEQFF.

As DNA, the CDR3 is TGTGCCAGCAGTAGCCGGGACAGGTCAAATGAGCAGTTCTTC. It is translated as CASSSRDRSNEQFF. The V gene is TRBV25-1, the J gene TRBJ2-1; TRBD1 aligns across 8 bases. J was trimmed by 7 bases and V by 5 bases; bases with no gene match: 7. The CDR3 spans 14 residues. The V gene's germline CDR1 is MGHDK and CDR2 SYGVNS.

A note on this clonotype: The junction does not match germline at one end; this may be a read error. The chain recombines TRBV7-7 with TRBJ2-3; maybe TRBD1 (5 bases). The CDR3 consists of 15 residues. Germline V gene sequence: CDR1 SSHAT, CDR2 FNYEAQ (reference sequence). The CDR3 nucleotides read TGTGCTAGCAGCTTGCTGGGGCACGGCACAGATACGCAGTATTTT. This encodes CASSLLGHGTDTQYF.

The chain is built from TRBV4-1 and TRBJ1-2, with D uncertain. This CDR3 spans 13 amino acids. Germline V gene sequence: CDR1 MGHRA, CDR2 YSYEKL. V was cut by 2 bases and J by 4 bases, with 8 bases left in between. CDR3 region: CASSQTAAYGYTF. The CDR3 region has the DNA TGCGCCAGCAGCCAAACGGCAGCCTATGGCTACACCTTC.

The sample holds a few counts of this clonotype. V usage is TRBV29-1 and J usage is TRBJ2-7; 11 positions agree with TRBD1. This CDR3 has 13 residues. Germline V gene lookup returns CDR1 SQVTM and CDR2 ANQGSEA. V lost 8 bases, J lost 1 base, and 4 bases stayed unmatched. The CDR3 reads CSSRDRGSYEQYF. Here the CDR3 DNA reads TGCAGCTCCAGGGACAGGGGGTCCTACGAGCAGTACTTC.

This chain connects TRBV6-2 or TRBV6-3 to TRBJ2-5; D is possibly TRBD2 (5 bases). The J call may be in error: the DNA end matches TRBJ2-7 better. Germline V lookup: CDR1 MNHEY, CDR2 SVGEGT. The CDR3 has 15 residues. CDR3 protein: CASSRPERSTYEQYF. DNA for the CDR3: TGTGCCAGCAGCCGCCCCGAGCGGTCGACCTACGAGCAGTACTTC.